Presented here are 12 T cell receptor beta chains from one specimen sequenced in a study of tissue T cells after allogeneic stem cell transplantation. Time point here: mouse harvest day 14 after allogeneic transplant. The graft held 10^6 splenic CD5+ T cells and 10^7 T-cell-depleted bone marrow cells. Assay used: immunoSEQ multiplex PCR; TCRdb lists only in-frame clones, some missing. The data hold a few thousand clones, with approximately 40% observed a single time. Sequenced: gut tissue. Source of these receptors: a female BALB/c mouse given C57BL/6 T cells with graft-versus-host disease after an allogeneic hematopoietic cell transplant.

Remarks on this clone: Mouse germline and gene names are used. The read gets to within 1 residue of the CDR3 end, and the germline J gene fills in the rest. V is TRBV12-1 and J is TRBJ2-5; TRBD2 matches at 7 bases. Trimming at V came to 4 bases and at J to 0 bases, leaving 6 bases not matched to a gene. Germline loops: CDR1 SGHSN, CDR2 HYEKVE. The CDR3 is 15 residues long. Incomplete CDR3 DNA: TGTGCCAGCTCCCAAGACTGGGTTAACCAAGACACCCAGTAC. Translation gives CASSQDWVNQDTQY. The full CDR3 is CASSQDWVNQDTQYF.

In its sample, this clone was seen a few times. Genes and germline are mouse. The read terminates 1 residue ahead of where the CDR3 ends, so the germline J gene completes it. V usage is TRBV16 and J usage is TRBJ2-7, with D perhaps TRBD2 (6 bases). Looked up from germline, CDR1 is SGHSA and CDR2 is FRNQAP. The CDR3 spans 13 residues. Trimming removed 4 bases from V and 4 bases from J, with 11 bases in between. The sequenced part of the CDR3 DNA is TGTGCAAGCAGCTCGGGACTTCCGTATGAACAGTAC. Encoded protein: CASSSGLPYEQY. The entire CDR3 reads CASSSGLPYEQYF.

As concerns this clone: Germline and genes: mouse. The DNA read from the CDR3 is TGCTCCAGCAAAAGGACAGCTAGTCAAAACACCTTGTAC. This gives the protein CSSKRTASQNTLY. The full CDR3 sequence reads CSSKRTASQNTLYF. The chain is built from TRBV23 and TRBJ2-4; no DNA check was done on the table's D call, TRBD1. The sequence runs out 1 residue before the end of the CDR3; the remainder is reconstructed from the germline J gene. The CDR3 sequence is 14 residues long. Germline assignment: CDR1 KGHTA and CDR2 FQNQQP.

This clone has only a few counts. The gene names given are mouse names. The sequenced fragment ends 1 residue before the CDR3 boundary, so the rest is inferred from the germline J gene. V and J are TRBV3 and TRBJ2-3; D not certain. The CDR3 sequence is 14 residues long. Between the trimmed V and J ends, which lost 5 bases and 0 bases, there was a span of 9 bases. CDR1 and CDR2 (germline): SNHLY, FYNGKV (reference sequence). The CDR3 loop reads CASSPTPSAETLYF. Partial CDR3 DNA: TGTGCCAGCAGCCCGACTCCTAGTGCAGAAACGCTGTAT.

Of note for this clone: Mouse names are used for the genes. The read ends 1 residue shy of where the CDR3 ends; the end is completed using the germline J gene. The gene calls are TRBV26 and TRBJ1-6; D unresolved. TRBJ1-6 has ORF status, its function being uncertain. Trimming pared 6 bases from V and 0 bases from J, leaving 6 bases between. Germline V CDR1 and CDR2: KGHPV, FQNQEV (reference sequence). The CDR3 covers 14 residues. The CDR3 reads CASSEYSYNSPLYF. Partial CDR3 DNA: TGTGCCAGCAGCGAGTATTCCTATAATTCGCCCCTCTAC.

Of note for this clone: The gene names given are mouse names. The read ends 1 residue shy of where the CDR3 ends; the end is completed using the germline J gene. V gene TRBV1 combines with J gene TRBJ1-5; perhaps TRBD1 as D (6 bases). CDR3 length: 15 residues. The V gene's germline CDR1 is NSQYPW and CDR2 LRSPGD (reference sequence). Trimming cost V 0 bases and J 3 bases, with 9 bases left between them. The sequenced CDR3 bases are TGCACCTGCAGTGCAGAGGGAGGGGGCAACCAGGCTCCGCTT. Its translation: CTCSAEGGGNQAPL. The full CDR3 reads CTCSAEGGGNQAPLF.

Details on this clone: The genes are named according to mouse. Coverage ceases 1 residue before the CDR3 finishes, and the germline J gene fills in the end. The gene calls are TRBV4 and TRBJ2-5; 8 bases line up with TRBD1. V lost 5 bases and J lost 3; bases outside the gene matches: 7. This CDR3 has 15 amino acids. Germline CDR1 reads LGHDT; CDR2 reads YNNKQL (reference sequence). The part of the CDR3 DNA that was read is TGTGCCAGCAGCCCGTCAGGGGGCAGGCAAGACACCCAGTAC. Residues: CASSPSGGRQDTQY. The CDR3 reads in full as CASSPSGGRQDTQYF.

Concerning this clone: Mouse gene names and germline throughout. The DNA ends 1 residue before the CDR3 does, and the rest of the CDR3 is filled in from the germline J gene. The chain has TRBV12-2 and TRBJ2-5; 9 bases agree with TRBD1. CDR1 is SGHLS and CDR2 is HYDKME in the germline V gene. CDR3 length: 14 residues. V lost 4 bases to trimming and J lost 5 bases; unmatched junction nucleotides: 6. The CDR3 sequence is CASSRQGEGDTQYF. CDR3 DNA (partial): TGTGCCAGCTCCCGACAGGGGGAGGGAGACACCCAGTAC.

This clone came up a few times. Gene names are the mouse ones. The read terminates 1 residue ahead of where the CDR3 ends, so the germline J gene completes it. The chain uses TRBV13-2 and TRBJ2-5; tentative D call: TRBD1 (5 bases). This CDR3 region has 13 residues. Per the germline V gene, CDR1 is NNHNN and CDR2 is SYGAGS (reference sequence). The germline V and J ends were trimmed by 5 bases and 0 bases, with 7 bases remaining between them. The CDR3 DNA, read in part, is TGTGCCAGCGGCAGGGTTAACCAAGACACCCAGTAC. Translated: CASGRVNQDTQY. The complete CDR3 reads CASGRVNQDTQYF.

Worth noting for this clone: The gene names given are mouse names. The observed sequence ends 1 residue before the CDR3 terminus, with the missing tail filled in from the germline J gene. This chain links TRBV4 with TRBJ1-3, with a possible D match to TRBD1 (5 bases). In germline, CDR1 is LGHDT, CDR2 YNNKQL (reference sequence). Trimming pared 3 bases from V and 1 base from J, leaving 10 bases between. The CDR3 runs 15 residues. The covered CDR3 bases are TGTGCCAGCAGCTATGACGGGGGGTCTGGAAATACGCTCTAT. It is translated as CASSYDGGSGNTLY. The CDR3 in its entirety is CASSYDGGSGNTLYF.

Of note for this clone: Gene names are the mouse ones. The CDR3 end lies 1 residue beyond the end of the read and is filled in from the germline J gene. V gene TRBV19 combines with J gene TRBJ2-5; 8 nucleotides line up with TRBD2. Per germline, CDR1 FNHDT and CDR2 SITEND (reference sequence). The CDR3 has 14 amino acids. With 7 bases clipped from V and 3 bases from J, the junction kept 7 bases outside the gene matches. CDR3 protein: CASWGGRGQDTQYF. Incomplete CDR3 DNA: TGTGCCAGCTGGGGGGGGCGCGGGCAAGACACCCAGTAC.

Remarks on this clone: Mouse germline and gene names are used. The read ends 1 residue early relative to the CDR3; the germline J gene fills the gap. The rearrangement links TRBV26 to TRBJ2-5; 8 positions match TRBD2. The CDR3 has 16 residues. V lost 4 bases to trimming and J lost 0 bases; unmatched junction nucleotides: 6. Looked up from germline, CDR1 is KGHPV and CDR2 is FQNQEV (reference sequence). The CDR3 sequence is CASSRLGGVNQDTQYF. CDR3 bases read: TGTGCCAGCAGTCGGCTGGGGGGCGTTAACCAAGACACCCAGTAC.